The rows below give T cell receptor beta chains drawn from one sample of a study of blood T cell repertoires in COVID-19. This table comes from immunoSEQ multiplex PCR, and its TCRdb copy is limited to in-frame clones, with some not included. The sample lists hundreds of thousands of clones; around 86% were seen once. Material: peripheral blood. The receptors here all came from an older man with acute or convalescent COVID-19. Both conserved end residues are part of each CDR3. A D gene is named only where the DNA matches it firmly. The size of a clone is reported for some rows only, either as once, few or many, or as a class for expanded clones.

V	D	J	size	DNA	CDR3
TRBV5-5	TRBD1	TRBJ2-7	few	TGTGCCAGCAGCTTCTGGGACAGCTACGAGCAGTACTTC	CASSFWDSYEQYF
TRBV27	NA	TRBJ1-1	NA	TGTGCCAGCAGTTTACGCAGCCTCCAGGAGGGTATCACTGAAGCTTTCTTT	CASSLRSLQEGITEAFF
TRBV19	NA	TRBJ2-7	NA	TGTGCCAACCATAGGGAACCGGGACAATTTCTTTTTGCCTACGAGCAGTACTTC	CANHREPGQFLFAYEQYF
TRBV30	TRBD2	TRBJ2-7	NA	TGTGCCTGGAGGGACCTAGCGGGAGGCTCCTACGAGCAGTACTTC	CAWRDLAGGSYEQYF
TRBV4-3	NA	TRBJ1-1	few	TGCGCCAGCAGCCAAGACAGGAACACTGAAGCTTTCTTT	CASSQDRNTEAFF
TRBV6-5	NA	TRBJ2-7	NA	TGTGCCAGCAGTATAGGTCGGGGATACGAGCAGTACTTC	CASSIGRGYEQYF
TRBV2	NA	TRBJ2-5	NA	TGTGCCAGCAGACTAGAGATTGAAGAGACCCAGTACTTC	CASRLEIEETQYF
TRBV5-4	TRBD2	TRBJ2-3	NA	TGTGCCAGCAGCTTGGTTTTGAGCGGGAGGGGAGATACGCAGTATTTT	CASSLVLSGRGDTQYF
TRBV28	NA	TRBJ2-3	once	TGTGCCAGTCATCAAGGGGACACAGATACGCAGTATTTT	CASHQGDTDTQYF
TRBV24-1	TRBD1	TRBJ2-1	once	TGTGCCACCAGTGATTCACCGGGACAGGGGCCTTCCAATGAGCAGTTCTTC	CATSDSPGQGPSNEQFF
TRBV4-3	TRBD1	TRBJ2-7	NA	TGCGCCAGCAGCCAAGCAGGACAGGGGTTAGGTGTCGTCGAGCAGTACTTC	CASSQAGQGLGVVEQYF
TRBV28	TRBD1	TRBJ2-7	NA	TGTGCCAGCAGTCATGGACAGGGGGGCTACGAGCAGTACTTC	CASSHGQGGYEQYF
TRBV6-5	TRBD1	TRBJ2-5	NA	TGTGCCAGCAGTAGAAGACAGGGGGCTGGAGAGACCCAGTACTTC	CASSRRQGAGETQYF
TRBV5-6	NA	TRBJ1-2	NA	TGTGCCAGCAGCTTGGTCGAGCGGATATATGGCTACACCTTC	CASSLVERIYGYTF
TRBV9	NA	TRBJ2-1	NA	TGTGCCAGCGCTCTCGTGGGGGGCTCCTACAATGAGCAGTTCTTC	CASALVGGSYNEQFF
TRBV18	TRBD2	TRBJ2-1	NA	TGTGCCAGCTCACCGGTTGGACTAGCGGGGGGGTCCTACAATGAGCAGTTCTTC	CASSPVGLAGGSYNEQFF
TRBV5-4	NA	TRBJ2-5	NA	TGTGCCAGCAGCTCCGGTTCGGGTAGGAACCAAGAGACCCAGTACTTC	CASSSGSGRNQETQYF
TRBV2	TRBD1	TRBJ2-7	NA	TGTGCCAGCAGCGGTGACAGGGTCAGCTCCTACGAGCAGTACTTC	CASSGDRVSSYEQYF
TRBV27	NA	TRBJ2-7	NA	TGTGCCAGCAGTTGGACTGGGGACTCCTACGAGCAGTACTTC	CASSWTGDSYEQYF
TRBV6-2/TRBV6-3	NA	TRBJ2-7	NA	TGTGCCAGCAGTTACTCCGGGGGATCCTACGAGCAGTACTTC	CASSYSGGSYEQYF
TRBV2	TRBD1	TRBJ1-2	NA	TGTGCCAGCAGCGTGACAGGGTCCGTCTATGGCTACACCTTC	CASSVTGSVYGYTF
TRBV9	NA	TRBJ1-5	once	TGTGCCAGCAGCGTAGGGGCAGGAAATCAGCCCCAGCATTTT	CASSVGAGNQPQHF
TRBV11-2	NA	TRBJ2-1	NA	TGTGCCAGCAGCTCCGGGACTTTCTACAATGAGCAGTTCTTC	CASSSGTFYNEQFF
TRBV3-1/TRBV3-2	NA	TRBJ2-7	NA	TGTGCCAGCAGCCAAGAGGCCAGGGTTTCCTACGAGCAGTACTTC	CASSQEARVSYEQYF
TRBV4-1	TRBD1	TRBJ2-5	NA	TGCGCCAGCAGCCATAACAGGGGGCTGGGAGAGACCCAGTACTTC	CASSHNRGLGETQYF
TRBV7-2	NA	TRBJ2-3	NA	TGTGCCAGCAGCCCAATCGGGTGGGACATGGGTGCGCAGTATTTT	CASSPIGWDMGAQYF
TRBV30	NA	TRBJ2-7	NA	TGTGCCTGGACCGGACAGGGAGGGTTCTCCTACGAGCAGTACTTC	CAWTGQGGFSYEQYF
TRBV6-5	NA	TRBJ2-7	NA	TGTGCCAGCAGTCCAAATTCCTACGAGCAGTACTTC	CASSPNSYEQYF
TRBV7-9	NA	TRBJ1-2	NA	TGTGCCAGCTACGGACAAGCTCCCTCATATGGCTACACCTTC	CASYGQAPSYGYTF
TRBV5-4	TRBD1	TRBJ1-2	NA	TGTGCCAGCAGCTCAATACAGGGGGCGTGGAATGGCTACACCTTC	CASSSIQGAWNGYTF
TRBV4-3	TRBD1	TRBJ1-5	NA	TGCGCCAGCAGCCCCGAGGACAGGGGCGGAGGTCAGCCCCAGCATTTT	CASSPEDRGGGQPQHF
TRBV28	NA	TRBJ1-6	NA	TGTGCCAGCAGTTTTAAAGGGTTTTACGGGGATAATTCACCCCTCCACTTT	CASSFKGFYGDNSPLHF
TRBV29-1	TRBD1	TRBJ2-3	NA	TGCAGCGTTGAACCCAACAGGGGGCCCACAGATACGCAGTATTTT	CSVEPNRGPTDTQYF
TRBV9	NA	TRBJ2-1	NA	TGTGCCAGCAGCGTAGAGTGGCAGGGCGCAGGGGTTAGGAATGAGCAGTTCTTC	CASSVEWQGAGVRNEQFF
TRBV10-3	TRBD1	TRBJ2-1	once	TGTGCCATCAGGGGACAGGACCGGTCATACAATGAGCAGTTCTTC	CAIRGQDRSYNEQFF
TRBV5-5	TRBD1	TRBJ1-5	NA	TGTGCCAGCAGCTGGGGACAGCTCAATCAGCCCCAGCATTTT	CASSWGQLNQPQHF
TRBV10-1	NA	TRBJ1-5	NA	TGCGCCAGCAGTGACCCACAGGGTTGGGGTAATAGCAATCAGCCCCAGCATTTT	CASSDPQGWGNSNQPQHF
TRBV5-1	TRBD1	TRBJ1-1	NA	TGCGCCAGCAGCGTGGGAGGGGGCGCGACTGAAGCTTTCTTT	CASSVGGGATEAFF
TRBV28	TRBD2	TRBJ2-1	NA	TGTGCCAGCCTCGTGACTAGCGGGAGGGTCAATGAGCAGTTCTTC	CASLVTSGRVNEQFF
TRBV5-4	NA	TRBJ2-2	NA	TGTGCCAGCAGCTTGAGGGCAGGGGCGGTAACCGGGGAGCTGTTTTTT	CASSLRAGAVTGELFF
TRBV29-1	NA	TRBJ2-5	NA	TGCAGCGTTATGGGAGGAATTATAGAGACCCAGTACTTC	CSVMGGIIETQYF